The clone carrying this T cell receptor beta chain appeared many times. The antigen remains undetermined. The read finishes 3 residues shy of the CDR3 end, and the germline J gene is used to complete it. The CDR3 loop spans 15 amino acids. Germline V gives CDR1 MNHEY, CDR2 SVGEGT. V trimming: 5 bases; J trimming: 2 bases; junction bases outside the gene matches: 6. This sample was taken from a study of T cell clonality in common variable immunodeficiency. Study-wide findings and caveats: Fewer TCRbeta clones were shared among CVID subjects than controls. What drives increased CVID clonality needs T cell subpopulation sequencing. Compared with healthy controls, CVID subjects showed increased TCRbeta clonality, mostly in about a third.

Equal genomic DNA amounts from CVID and control samples were sequenced. Using immunoSEQ multiplex PCR, the repertoire was profiled, and TCRdb retains in-frame clones only, with some absent. Recorded here are 30,000 to 40,000 clones, none singletons. The specimen sequenced was peripheral blood mononuclear cells. V usage is TRBV6-2 or TRBV6-3 and J usage is TRBJ2-5, with 9 bases that match TRBD1. This clonotype was obtained from a person aged 18 to 69 in good health. CDR3 loop: CASSPRDREQETQYF. The part of the CDR3 DNA that was read is TGTGCCAGCAGTCCCAGGGACAGGGAGCAAGAGACC.